This TCR beta chain comes out of a study of blood T cell repertoires in COVID-19. Per the original methods: Researchers report that nucleated cell counts were estimated from reference gene primer amplification. Sequenced by immunoSEQ multiplex PCR; TCRdb stores in-frame clones only, minus some. That table supplies the V and J calls and clone size; D and trimming were determined from the DNA. Here the sample spans approximately 300,000 clones, roughly 90% being singletons. Enrolled through a virtual design, the participants were between about 18 and 100 years of age and came from about two dozen US areas. Categorization into cohorts depended on clinical history that participants reported. Cohort 3 recovery required two negative PCRs, clearance, or symptom resolution. Germline V CDR1 and CDR2: SGHAT, FQNNGV. V was trimmed by 5 bases and J by 8 bases, leaving 12 bases between them. The CDR3 is 12 residues long.

V usage is TRBV11-2 and J usage is TRBJ2-5; tentatively, D is TRBD1 (6 bases). The sequencing input was PBMCs or T cells enriched from blood (not recorded which). This receptor was identified in a woman in her 30s who had recovered from COVID-19. The DNA of the CDR3 is TGTGCCAGCAGCCGAGGGGGAGTCACCCAGTACTTC. This encodes CASSRGGVTQYF.